Listed below are T cell receptor beta chains from one sample, sequenced in a study of cytomegalovirus exposure and HLA in healthy donors. This table comes from immunoSEQ multiplex PCR, and its TCRdb copy is limited to in-frame clones, with some not included. The sample includes over 150,000 clones, roughly 80% seen only once; the top ten take 1.6%. The sample was PBMCs. These receptors originate from a woman under 30 in good health and CMV-seronegative. CDR3s leave out the opening cysteine and the closing phenylalanine or tryptophan.

j_gene	v_gene	CDR3aa
TRBJ1-5	TRBV5-8	ASSQGTGGHQPQH
TRBJ1-2	TRBV29-1	SVEETNSRYGYT
TRBJ2-2	TRBV5-1	ASSLGGSVAGELF
TRBJ1-1	TRBV6-1	ASSTTTGTWTEAF
TRBJ1-2	TRBV9	ASSSEGYGYT
TRBJ2-5	TRBV6-5	ASSYTLAGGGETQY
TRBJ1-1	TRBV7-9	ASSTFTGNTEAF
TRBJ2-2	TRBV28	ASISGGQGAGELF
TRBJ1-1	TRBV2	ASSAGYTEAF
TRBJ2-7	TRBV13	ASSPGGLGEQY
TRBJ2-7	TRBV13	ASSLGRQLGQY
TRBJ2-1	TRBV30	AWKQRGNEQF
TRBJ1-1	TRBV18	ASSPTTGFIGTEAF
TRBJ1-3	TRBV7-2	ASSFTGGGTIY
TRBJ2-2	TRBV5-4	ASSLVGGRAGNGELF
TRBJ2-5	TRBV2	ACRQNQETQY
TRBJ2-1	TRBV6-5	ASSFLVGNEQF
TRBJ2-3	TRBV7-9	ASNQGTSGRAADTQY
TRBJ1-4	TRBV15	ATSAGRGNEKLF
TRBJ1-2	TRBV6-1	ASMFYGNYGYT
TRBJ2-1	TRBV5-1	ASRITSGGGPYNEQF
TRBJ2-7	TRBV5-6	ASSPTGGFLDEQY
TRBJ2-5	TRBV10-2	ASSTGTGEETQY
TRBJ2-3	TRBV5-8	ASSSGTDETDTQY
TRBJ2-5	TRBV7-9	ASSPTGTETQY
TRBJ2-7	TRBV6-5	ASSPLSGSPGEQY
TRBJ1-1	TRBV7-6	ASSGANTEAF
TRBJ2-7	TRBV19	ASTDSVSYEQY
TRBJ1-1	TRBV30	AWSARMNTEAF
TRBJ2-7	TRBV27	ASSKTGDNEQY
TRBJ1-1	TRBV28	ASTVNTEAF
TRBJ1-3	TRBV7-9	ASSRDRPISGNTIY